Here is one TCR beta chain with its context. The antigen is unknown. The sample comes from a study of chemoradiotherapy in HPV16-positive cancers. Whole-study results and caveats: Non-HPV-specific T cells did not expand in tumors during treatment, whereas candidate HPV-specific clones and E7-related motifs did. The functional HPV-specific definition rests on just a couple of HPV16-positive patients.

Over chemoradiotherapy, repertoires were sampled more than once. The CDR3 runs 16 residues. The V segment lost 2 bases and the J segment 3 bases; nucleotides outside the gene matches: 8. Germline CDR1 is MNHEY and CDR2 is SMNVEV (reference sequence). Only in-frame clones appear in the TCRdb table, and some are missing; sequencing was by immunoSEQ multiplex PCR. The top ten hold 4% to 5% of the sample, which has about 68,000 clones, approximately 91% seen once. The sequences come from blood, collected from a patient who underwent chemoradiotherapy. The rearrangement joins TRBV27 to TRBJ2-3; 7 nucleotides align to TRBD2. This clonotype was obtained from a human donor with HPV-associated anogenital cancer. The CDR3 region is CASSLQGGGSTDTQYF. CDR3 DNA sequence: TGTGCCAGCAGTTTACAAGGCGGGGGATCGACAGATACGCAGTATTTT.